Following are 6 T cell receptor beta chains from one sample sequenced in a study of control samples from healthy donors and cancer patients. Profiling relied on immunoSEQ multiplex PCR, and the TCRdb table lists in-frame clones only, not all of them. Counted here are about 140,000 clones, about 89% occurring once; the ten biggest clones make up just under 5%. The sequenced sample consisted of blood. Source of these receptors: a man aged 25 to 40 in good health.

The chain carries TRBV3-1 (or the pseudogene TRBV3-2) and TRBJ1-1, with D possibly matching TRBD1 (5 bases). Germline V CDR1 and CDR2: LGHDT, YNNKEL (reference sequence). The CDR3 spans 13 residues. Trimming removed 4 bases from V and 8 bases from J, with 14 bases in between. The DNA for the CDR3 is TGTGCCAGCAGCCTAAGGGCCCGGGGGGAAGCTTTCTTT. It translates to CASSLRARGEAFF.

The CDR3 coding sequence is TGTGCCAGCAGCTTGTCTATGGCAGGGGAGCTGTTTTTT. Translated: CASSLSMAGELFF. This chain connects TRBV5-5 to TRBJ2-2, with D unclear. The CDR3 extends over 13 amino acids. Germline V CDR1 and CDR2: SGHKS, YYEKEE (reference sequence). Trimming stripped 1 base from V and 8 bases from J, with 9 bases between.

The chain combines TRBV7-2 with TRBJ1-2, with TRBD1 matching 10 bases. CDR1 and CDR2 from the germline V gene are SGHTA and FQGNSA. There are 15 residues in the CDR3. Unmatched junction bases numbered 4, after V lost 5 bases and J lost 1 base. CDR3 nucleotides: TGTGCCAGCAGCCTACGGGACAGGGGTAACTATGGCTACACCTTC. This sequence encodes CASSLRDRGNYGYTF.

The chain uses TRBV6-1 and TRBJ1-6; a possible D gene is TRBD1 (5 bases). Per germline, CDR1 MNHNS and CDR2 SASEGT. The CDR3 runs to 16 residues. V shed 4 bases and J shed 5 bases, with 15 bases lying between them. CDR3 sequence reads: CASSGPEGEDNSPLHF. The CDR3 DNA follows: TGTGCCAGCAGTGGTCCCGAAGGGGAAGATAATTCACCCCTCCACTTT.

This rearrangement joins TRBV29-1 to TRBJ2-7; possible D gene TRBD2, 5 bases. Looked up from germline, CDR1 is SQVTM and CDR2 is ANQGSEA. This CDR3 comprises 12 residues. V shed 4 bases and J shed 3 bases, with 10 bases lying between them. CDR3 amino acids: CSVVEGYYEQYF. Written as DNA, the CDR3 is TGCAGCGTTGTTGAGGGCTACTACGAGCAGTACTTC.

The genes are TRBV6-6 and TRBJ1-5, with no clear D. In germline, CDR1 is MNHNY, CDR2 SVGAGI (reference sequence). Trimming stripped 7 bases from V and 9 bases from J, with 19 bases between. The CDR3 runs to 14 residues. The DNA for the CDR3 is TGTGCCAGCAACCTCCTTCTAAAAGACTCGCCCCAGCATTTT. Its protein is CASNLLLKDSPQHF.